The 30 T cell receptor beta chains given below trace back to one sample, sequenced in a study of T cell repertoires in cytomegalovirus infection. TCRdb re-called the reads with MiXCR, one entry per CDR3 protein. Altogether roughly 640,000 distinct CDR3 sequences are present, 20% to 25% being singletons, with the ten largest covering around 8%. Input material: CD8+ T cells from PBMCs. These receptors all stem from a human donor in good health (CMV status not recorded). Some clones in this sample may be carry-over from other donors' samples.

Ten or more counts support this clonotype. The chain joins TRBV7-2 to TRBJ2-1; TRBD1 agrees at 7 bases. The CDR3 contains 16 residues. Germline-derived CDR1 and CDR2 are SGHTA and FQGNSA. V lost 4 bases, J lost 6 bases, and 12 bases stayed unmatched. The CDR3 here is CASSSNQGEPFNEQFF. The CDR3 bases are TGTGCCAGCAGCTCCAATCAGGGGGAACCTTTCAATGAGCAGTTCTTC.

This clonotype was counted between two and nine times. The genes are TRBV11-2 and TRBJ2-1, with 7 bases fitting TRBD1. This CDR3 spans 13 amino acids. The trim removed 10 bases at V and 10 bases at J, leaving 13 bases unmatched. Germline V lookup: CDR1 SGHAT, CDR2 FQNNGV. CDR3 amino acids: CATRGRGLGEQFF. The DNA of the CDR3 is TGTGCCACCAGGGGCAGGGGGTTAGGCGAGCAGTTCTTC.

This sequence joins TRBV28 and TRBJ2-7; tentative D call: TRBD1 (6 bases). Trimming removed 2 bases from V and 5 bases from J, with 13 bases in between. Germline CDR1 and CDR2: MDHEN and SYDVKM. CDR3 length equals 14 residues. In DNA form, the CDR3 reads TGTGCCAGCAGTTTAATGGGGGCGTCCAACGAGCAGTACGTC. It specifies CASSLMGASNEQYV.

This clonotype has a handful of counts. The V gene is TRBV6-1, the J gene TRBJ2-1; D is undetermined. CDR3 length: 15 amino acids. Germline CDR1 MNHNS, CDR2 SASEGT. The V and J ends lost 2 bases and 0 bases respectively, with 8 bases between them. The CDR3 is CASSEKFSSYNEQFF. CDR3 sequence (DNA): TGTGCCAGCAGTGAAAAGTTCAGCTCCTACAATGAGCAGTTCTTC.

This clonotype occurred many times. The gene calls are TRBV27 and TRBJ2-1; D not resolved. Trimming left V 1 base short and J 5 bases short, with 6 bases between. Germline CDR1 reads MNHEY; CDR2 reads SMNVEV (reference sequence). This CDR3 region has 13 residues. CDR3 region: CASSLYGHNEQFF. DNA of the CDR3: TGTGCCAGCAGTTTATATGGTCACAATGAGCAGTTCTTC.

The gene calls are TRBV6-6 and TRBJ2-1, with a weak D call TRBD1 (5 bases). This CDR3 has 15 residues. The V and J ends lost 8 bases and 3 bases respectively, with 17 bases between them. CDR1 MNHNY and CDR2 SVGAGI come from the germline V gene (reference sequence). Here the CDR3 DNA reads TGTGCCAGCTACCTTCAAGGGGTAGACTACAATGAGCAGTTCTTC. Translation: CASYLQGVDYNEQFF.

The V gene is TRBV20-1, the J gene TRBJ2-3, with TRBD2 matching 7 bases. Unmatched junction bases numbered 5, after V lost 0 bases and J lost 2 bases. Per germline, CDR1 DFQATT and CDR2 SNEGSKA (reference sequence). The CDR3 consists of 15 residues. Written as DNA, the CDR3 is TGCAGTGCTAGAGATACAAGCGGGGTCACAGATACGCAGTATTTT. It is translated as CSARDTSGVTDTQYF.

This chain uses TRBV7-8 with TRBJ2-2, with 9 bases identical to TRBD2. Germline trimming cut 5 bases from V and 1 base from J; bases unmatched to any gene: 11. Germline CDR1 and CDR2: SGHVS and FQNEAQ. The CDR3 has 18 residues. Here the CDR3 DNA reads TGTGCCAGCAGCCGCCCGACGAGGCGGGGGGGGAACACCGGGGAGCTGTTTTTT. Residues: CASSRPTRRGGNTGELFF. The full variable domain, its missing parts supplied by reference TRBV7-8 and TRBJ2-2, is GAGVSQSPRYKVAKRGQDVALRCDPISGHVSLFWYQQALGQGPEFLTYFQNEAQLDKSGLPSDRFFAERPEGSVSTLKIQRTQQEDSAVYLCASSRPTRRGGNTGELFFGEGSRLTVL.

This clonotype was found a few times. J is TRBJ2-3 and V is TRBV6-2 or TRBV6-3; TRBD1 or TRBD2 may be the D gene (6 bases each). The CDR3 spans 11 residues. The V end lost 9 bases, the J end lost 6 bases, and 10 bases lay between the germline ends. The germline V gene has CDR1 MNHEY and CDR2 SVGEGT. Written as DNA, the CDR3 is TGTGCCAGTCGGGGGCTGGATACGCAGTATTTT. Protein: CASRGLDTQYF.

A note on this clonotype: This clone may be a read error of a much larger clone one base away. Since no conserved phenylalanine or tryptophan closes the CDR3, a read error is the likely cause. The V and J genes are TRBV7-2 and TRBJ2-5, with D possibly TRBD1 on 6 matching bases. Deletions cut 5 bases from V and 1 base from J, with 11 bases between. The CDR3 has 14 residues. In germline, CDR1 is SGHTA, CDR2 FQGNSA. The CDR3 loop reads CASSPHRVQETQYS. CDR3 bases: TGTGCCAGCAGCCCCCACAGGGTCCAAGAGACCCAGTACTCC.

This chain connects TRBV29-1 to TRBJ2-5; TRBD2 might be the D (6 bases). The CDR3 totals 17 residues. The germline V and J ends were trimmed by 6 bases and 0 bases, with 23 bases remaining between them. Germline V gene lookup returns CDR1 SQVTM and CDR2 ANQGSEA. The CDR3 protein is CSVQGKIAGRHQETQYF. The CDR3 DNA reads TGCAGCGTCCAAGGGAAGATTGCGGGGAGGCACCAAGAGACCCAGTACTTC.

The genes are TRBV6-5 and TRBJ1-6; D gene unclear. CDR3 length equals 16 residues. The V end lost 6 bases, the J end lost 2 bases, and 14 bases lay between the germline ends. Germline-derived CDR1 and CDR2 are MNHEY and SVGAGI. CDR3 loop: CASSRWSSPYNSPLHF. The CDR3 DNA follows: TGTGCCAGCAGCCGATGGTCGTCCCCCTATAATTCACCCCTCCACTTT.

In its sample, this clonotype was seen many times. The chain joins TRBV28 to TRBJ2-1; tentatively, D is TRBD2 (7 bases). This CDR3 contains 15 residues. Trimming took 3 bases from V and 3 from J, leaving 12 bases between them. The germline V gene encodes CDR1 MDHEN and CDR2 SYDVKM. The CDR3 nucleotides are TGTGCCAGCAGTTTTGGGGGGGCCCTCTACAATGAGCAGTTCTTC. This sequence encodes CASSFGGALYNEQFF.

This clonotype has more than one count but fewer than ten. The V call is TRBV19, the J call TRBJ2-1; 9 bases are shared with TRBD1. CDR3 length: 11 amino acids. V dropped 8 bases and J dropped 10; count of bases not matched to a gene: 3. CDR1 is LNHDA and CDR2 is SQIVND in the germline V gene (reference sequence). The CDR3 DNA sequence: TGTGCCAGTTACAGGGGGCCCGAGCAGTTCTTC. Translating gives CASYRGPEQFF.

In this sample, this clonotype turned up many times. V and J are TRBV11-3 and TRBJ2-2; D unresolved. Germline values: CDR1 SGHNT, CDR2 YENEEA. Trimming shortened V by 3 bases and J by 6 bases, and 5 bases separated the two germline ends. The CDR3 extends over 12 amino acids. The DNA for the CDR3 is TGTGCCAGCAGCTTTTCCGCCGGGGAGCTGTTTTTT. Its protein product is CASSFSAGELFF. The variable domain in full, with the rest retrieved from reference TRBV11-3 and TRBJ2-2, is EAGVVQSPRYKIIEKKQPVAFWCNPISGHNTLYWYLQNLGQGPELLIRYENEEAVDDSQLPKDRFSAERLKGVDSTLKIQPAELGDSAVYLCASSFSAGELFFGEGSRLTVL.

Ten or more counts support this clonotype. The V call is TRBV6-5, the J call TRBJ2-2; D is undetermined. CDR1 and CDR2 (germline): MNHEY, SVGAGI. V lost 6 bases and J lost 2, with 16 bases in between. The CDR3 sequence is 16 residues long. CDR3 nucleotides: TGTGCCAGCAGACCCGACGGAACATCAAACACCGGGGAGCTGTTTTTT. Translation: CASRPDGTSNTGELFF.

This clonotype occurred a few times. This chain uses TRBV5-6 with TRBJ2-2; 7 bases line up with TRBD2. Germline trimming cut 0 bases from V and 3 bases from J; bases unmatched to any gene: 5. The CDR3 covers 16 residues. Germline V CDR1 and CDR2: SGHDT, YYEEEE. In DNA, the CDR3 is TGTGCCAGCAGCTTGGATCGGGGGGTAGACACCGGGGAGCTGTTTTTT. This codes for CASSLDRGVDTGELFF.

This chain joins TRBV11-2 and TRBJ1-2; D is ambiguous. Looked up from germline, CDR1 is SGHAT and CDR2 is FQNNGV. This CDR3 has 13 amino acids. V was cut by 5 bases and J by 5 bases, with 12 bases left in between. The CDR3 bases are TGTGCCAGCAGCCCCGAGGTTGTTTATGGCTACACCTTC. It specifies CASSPEVVYGYTF.

This clonotype was seen ten or more times. This chain links TRBV19 with TRBJ2-1; 8 bases are shared with TRBD2. V shed 5 bases and J 2 bases; nucleotides not matched to a gene: 2. Germline V gene lookup returns CDR1 LNHDA and CDR2 SQIVND (reference sequence). This CDR3 is 14 amino acids long. CDR3 sequence: CASSGAGAYNEQFF. As DNA, the CDR3 is TGTGCCAGTAGTGGAGCGGGGGCCTACAATGAGCAGTTCTTC.

The gene calls are TRBV5-1 and TRBJ2-6; perhaps TRBD1 as D (6 bases). Germline CDR1 and CDR2: SGHRS and YFSETQ. This CDR3 is 15 amino acids long. V lost 2 bases and J lost 6, with 12 bases in between. The CDR3: CASSFSTGQANVLTF. In DNA, the CDR3 is TGCGCCAGCAGCTTTAGCACAGGGCAGGCCAACGTCCTGACTTTC.

CDR3 residues: CASSGTGGLFGPYEQYV. In DNA form, the CDR3 reads TGTGCCAGCAGCGGGACAGGGGGCTTGTTCGGGCCCTACGAGCAGTACGTC. The gene calls are TRBV12-3 or TRBV12-4 and TRBJ2-7; 12 bases map to TRBD1. There are 17 residues in the CDR3. J gave up 2 bases and V 6 bases, and 11 bases lay outside the gene matches.

The V call is TRBV7-9, the J call TRBJ1-4; 9 bases line up with TRBD1. The CDR3 is made up of 14 amino acids. CDR1 SEHNR and CDR2 FQNEAQ come from the germline V gene (reference sequence). The V gene end was trimmed by 8 bases and the J gene end by 6 bases; junction bases not matched to a gene: 7. CDR3 residues: CASENRGPDEKLFF. As DNA, the CDR3 is TGTGCCAGCGAGAACAGGGGGCCGGATGAAAAACTGTTTTTT.

The genes are TRBV9 and TRBJ1-6; D ambiguous. Germline V lookup: CDR1 SGDLS, CDR2 YYNGEE. The V gene lost 2 bases and the J gene lost 8 bases, with 11 bases spanning the gap. The CDR3 has 14 amino acids. This chain's CDR3 is CASSVPGRDSPLHF. CDR3 DNA sequence: TGTGCCAGCAGCGTCCCGGGGAGGGATTCACCCCTCCACTTT.

The table lists this clonotype with many counts. The DNA of the CDR3 is TGTGCCAGCAGCTTAAATGGCTACACCTTC. Amino acids: CASSLNGYTF. The chain uses TRBV7-2 and TRBJ1-2; D gene ambiguous. Deletions cut 2 bases from V and 6 bases from J, with 1 base between. Germline V CDR1 and CDR2: SGHTA, FQGNSA. The CDR3 loop spans 10 amino acids.

This clonotype has a count of ten or more. The chain combines TRBV7-8 with TRBJ2-6, with D unclear. The germline CDR1 and CDR2 sequences are SGHVS and FQNEAQ. Trimming removed 5 bases from V and 0 bases from J, with 20 bases in between. CDR3 length equals 19 residues. The CDR3, as DNA: TGTGCCAGCAGCCCCTTTAGACCGGGCACCATCTCTGGGGCCAACGTCCTGACTTTC. Translation gives CASSPFRPGTISGANVLTF.

This clonotype was seen many times. The chain uses TRBV7-6 and TRBJ2-7, with 11 positions matching TRBD1. Germline V gene lookup returns CDR1 SGHVS and CDR2 FNYEAQ. The J segment lost 5 bases and the V segment lost 6 bases, leaving 6 bases of the junction unmatched. The CDR3 extends over 14 amino acids. The DNA of the CDR3 is TGTGCCAGCAGTTCCGGGACAGGGGGAAACGAGCAGTACTTC. Its protein is CASSSGTGGNEQYF. Filled out from reference TRBV7-6 and TRBJ2-7, the complete variable domain reads GAGVSQSPRYKVTKRGQDVALRCDPISGHVSLYWYRQALGQGPEFLTYFNYEAQQDKSGLPNDRFSAERPEGSISTLTIQRTEQRDSAMYRCASSSGTGGNEQYFGPGTRLTVT.

This clonotype was counted many times. In nucleotides, the CDR3 is TGCGCCAGCAGCCAAGAAGCGGGGGTCTACAATGAGCAGTTCTTC. Translating it yields CASSQEAGVYNEQFF. The chain is built from TRBV4-1 and TRBJ2-1; 8 bases match TRBD2. Unmatched junction bases numbered 1, after V lost 0 bases and J lost 3 bases. The germline CDR1 and CDR2 sequences are MGHRA and YSYEKL. CDR3 length equals 15 residues.

This clonotype was counted at least ten times. This chain joins TRBV10-3 and TRBJ2-7, with D perhaps being TRBD1 or TRBD2 (5 bases each). Germline V gene sequence: CDR1 ENHRY, CDR2 SYGVKD. The V end lost 5 bases, the J end lost 5 bases, and 10 bases lay between the germline ends. The CDR3 runs 12 residues. The chain's CDR3 is CAISRDGDEQYV. In DNA, the CDR3 is TGTGCCATCAGTAGGGACGGCGACGAGCAGTACGTC.

This clonotype was seen more than once but under ten times. V usage is TRBV7-9 and J usage is TRBJ2-1, with D possibly matching TRBD2 (6 bases). In germline, CDR1 is SEHNR, CDR2 FQNEAQ (reference sequence). CDR3 length: 14 residues. V lost 5 bases and J lost 3, with 11 bases in between. The DNA of the CDR3 is TGTGCCAGCAGCCCCCCGGGGGTCTACAATGAGCAGTTCTTC. This encodes CASSPPGVYNEQFF.

The chain couples TRBV19 to TRBJ2-1; D is perhaps TRBD1 (6 bases). In germline, CDR1 is LNHDA, CDR2 SQIVND (reference sequence). There are 17 residues in the CDR3. V was trimmed by 6 bases and J by 4 bases, leaving 22 bases between them. CDR3 DNA: TGTGCCAGTAGCAGATCCGGGACACCCAAAATTTACAATGAGCAGTTCTTC. Translated: CASSRSGTPKIYNEQFF.